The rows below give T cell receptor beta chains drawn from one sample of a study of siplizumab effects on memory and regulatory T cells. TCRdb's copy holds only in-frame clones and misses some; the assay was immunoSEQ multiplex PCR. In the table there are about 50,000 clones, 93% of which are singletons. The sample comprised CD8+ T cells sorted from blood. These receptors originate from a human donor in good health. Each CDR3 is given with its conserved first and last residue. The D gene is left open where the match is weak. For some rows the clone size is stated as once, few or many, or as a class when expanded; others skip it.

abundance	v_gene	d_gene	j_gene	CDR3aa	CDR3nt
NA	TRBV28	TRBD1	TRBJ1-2	CASTPGTGPYGYTF	TGTGCCAGCACCCCCGGGACAGGGCCCTATGGCTACACCTTC
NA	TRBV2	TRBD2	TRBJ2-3	CARLGGNTDTQYF	TGTGCCAGGCTGGGGGGGAACACAGATACGCAGTATTTT
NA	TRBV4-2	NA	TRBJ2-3	CASSQDDAMGDTQYF	TGTGCCAGCAGCCAAGACGACGCCATGGGTGATACGCAGTATTTT
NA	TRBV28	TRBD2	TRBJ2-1	CASRLLSLAGGDGEQFF	TGTGCCAGCAGGCTCCTGTCACTAGCGGGAGGGGATGGTGAGCAGTTCTTC
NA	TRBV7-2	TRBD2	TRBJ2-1	CASSLVGTSGRARDEQFF	TGTGCCAGCAGCTTAGTGGGGACTAGCGGGAGGGCCAGGGATGAGCAGTTCTTC
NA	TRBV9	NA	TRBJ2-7	CASSSNFGQNEQYF	TGTGCCAGCAGTAGTAATTTCGGGCAAAACGAGCAGTACTTC
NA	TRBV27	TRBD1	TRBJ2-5	CASSPRGQAETQYF	TGTGCCAGCAGTCCCAGGGGGCAGGCGGAGACCCAGTACTTC
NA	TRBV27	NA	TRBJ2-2	CASSSDLYTGELFF	TGTGCCAGCAGCTCGGACCTGTACACCGGGGAGCTGTTTTTT
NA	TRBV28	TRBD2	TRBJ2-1	CASSLLPAGINEQFF	TGTGCCAGCAGTTTATTACCAGCGGGAATCAATGAGCAGTTCTTC
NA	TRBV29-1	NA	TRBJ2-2	CSVVGALNTGELFF	TGCAGCGTTGTTGGGGCTTTAAACACCGGGGAGCTGTTTTTT
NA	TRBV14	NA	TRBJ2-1	CASSEKGKLDEQFF	TGTGCCAGCAGCGAGAAAGGGAAGCTCGATGAGCAGTTCTTC
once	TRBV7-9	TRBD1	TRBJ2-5	CASGTPSRDSMYQETQYF	TGTGCCAGCGGCACCCCGTCCCGGGACAGTATGTACCAAGAGACCCAGTACTTC
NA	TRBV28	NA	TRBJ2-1	CASSSSTSGSHSYNEQFF	NA
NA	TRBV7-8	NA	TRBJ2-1	CASSLAPAGSSYNEQFF	TGTGCCAGCAGCTTAGCGCCGGCGGGGAGCTCCTACAATGAGCAGTTCTTC
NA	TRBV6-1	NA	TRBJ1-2	CASSVLGTSNYGYTF	TGTGCCAGCAGTGTATTAGGGACATCTAACTATGGCTACACCTTC
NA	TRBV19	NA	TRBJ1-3	CASTDPRGANTIYF	TGTGCCAGTACCGATCCTCGGGGGGCAAACACCATATATTTT
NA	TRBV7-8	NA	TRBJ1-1	CASSLWVTNTEAFF	TGTGCCAGCAGCCTATGGGTGACGAACACTGAAGCTTTCTTT
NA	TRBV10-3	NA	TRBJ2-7	CAISESGYAEQYF	TGTGCCATCAGTGAGTCCGGGTATGCCGAGCAGTACTTC
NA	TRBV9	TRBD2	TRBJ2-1	CASSSPGASGRNEQFF	TGTGCCAGCAGCTCGCCCGGGGCTAGCGGGAGGAATGAGCAGTTCTTC
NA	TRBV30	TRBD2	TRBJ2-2	CAWSITSAGELFF	TGTGCCTGGAGTATAACTAGCGCCGGGGAGCTGTTTTTT
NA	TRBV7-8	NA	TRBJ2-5	CASSLMAERAYQETQYF	TGTGCCAGCAGCTTAATGGCGGAGAGGGCTTACCAAGAGACCCAGTACTTC
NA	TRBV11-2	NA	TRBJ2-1	CATRSYGEQFF	TGTGCCACCCGGAGTTATGGCGAGCAGTTCTTC
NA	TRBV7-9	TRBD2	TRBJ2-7	CASSFRDYPYEQYF	TGTGCCAGCAGCTTCCGGGACTACCCCTACGAGCAGTACTTC
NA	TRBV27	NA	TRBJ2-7	CASSSGSTYEQYF	TGTGCCAGCAGTTCCGGGTCAACCTACGAGCAGTACTTC
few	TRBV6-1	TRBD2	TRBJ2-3	CASSEKGTSGSDTQYF	TGTGCCAGCAGTGAAAAAGGGACTAGCGGGAGTGATACGCAGTATTTT
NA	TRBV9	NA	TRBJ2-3	CASSDGDHNTQYF	TGTGCCAGCAGCGACGGGGACCATAATACGCAGTATTTT
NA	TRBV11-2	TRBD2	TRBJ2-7	CASSLPSGGGYEQYF	TGTGCCAGCAGCTTACCGAGCGGGGGAGGCTACGAGCAGTACTTC
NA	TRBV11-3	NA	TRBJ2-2	CASSSPRGLDTGELFF	TGTGCCAGCAGCTCTCCTCGGGGCCTCGACACCGGGGAGCTGTTTTTT
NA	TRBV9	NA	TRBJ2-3	CASSVGRSTDTQYF	TGTGCCAGCAGCGTAGGGCGGTCCACAGATACGCAGTATTTT
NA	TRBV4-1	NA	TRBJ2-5	CASSLSEVETQYF	TGCGCCAGCAGCCTGAGTGAAGTAGAGACCCAGTACTTC
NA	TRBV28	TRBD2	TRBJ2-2	CASSRLADSGELFF	TGTGCCAGCAGTCGACTAGCGGATTCCGGGGAGCTGTTTTTT
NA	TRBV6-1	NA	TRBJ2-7	CASSEEFRGHEQYF	TGTGCCAGCAGTGAAGAATTCAGGGGACACGAGCAGTACTTC
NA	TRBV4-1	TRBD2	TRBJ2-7	CASSQVLAGVGEQYF	TGCGCCAGCAGCCAAGTACTAGCGGGAGTTGGCGAGCAGTACTTC
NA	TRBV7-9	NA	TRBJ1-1	CASSLGYANTEAFF	TGTGCCAGCAGCTTAGGTTATGCAAACACTGAAGCTTTCTTT
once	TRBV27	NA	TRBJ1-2	CASGGLRSETTDGYTF	TGTGCCAGCGGGGGTCTTCGCTCCGAAACTACGGATGGCTACACCTTC
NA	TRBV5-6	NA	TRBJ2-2	CASSSWESSGELFF	TGTGCCAGCAGCTCATGGGAGAGCAGCGGGGAGCTGTTTTTT
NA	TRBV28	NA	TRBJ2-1	CASSFLTRYNEQFF	TGTGCCAGCAGTTTTCTCACCCGATACAATGAGCAGTTCTTC
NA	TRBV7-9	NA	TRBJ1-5	CASSQGTQPQHF	TGTGCCAGCAGCCAGGGTACGCAGCCCCAGCATTTT